The rows below give T cell receptor beta chains drawn from one sample of a study of cytomegalovirus exposure and HLA in healthy donors. This table comes from immunoSEQ multiplex PCR, and its TCRdb copy is limited to in-frame clones, with some not included. The repertoire holds 50,000 to 70,000 clones, 90% to 95% seen once, with around 5.5% in the top ten. Sequenced material: PBMCs. Receptor source: a young woman in good health and CMV-seropositive. Each CDR3 is given with its conserved first and last residue. A D gene is named only where the DNA matches it firmly. The size field is filled for only some rows; it gives once, few, many or a size class.

D	size	V	J	DNA	CDR3
.	.	TRBV4-3	TRBJ2-3	TGCGCCAGCAGCCTAAGAGCGTCGGGGGAAGGTGGAGATACGCAGTATTTT	CASSLRASGEGGDTQYF
.	few	TRBV27	TRBJ2-3	TGTGCCAGCAGTTTAAGGTTTTGGGGGCCGCCCACAGATACGCAGTATTTT	CASSLRFWGPPTDTQYF
.	.	TRBV6-5	TRBJ2-7	TGTGCCAGAGGGGGGGTTTGGGTCTACGAGCAGTACTTC	CARGGVWVYEQYF
.	.	TRBV30	TRBJ1-1	TGTGCCTGGAGTGTACCTGGGTGGGAGAAAACTTTCTTT	CAWSVPGWEKTFF
TRBD1	.	TRBV19	TRBJ1-2	TGTGCCAGTAGTATATGGCAGGGGGCGCGTGGCTACACCTTC	CASSIWQGARGYTF
.	.	TRBV2	TRBJ2-5	TGTGCCAGCAGTGAAGTGGGACTGAGGGTGACCCAGTACTTC	CASSEVGLRVTQYF
.	.	TRBV9	TRBJ2-7	TGTGCCAGCAATCCAACCGGGTCTCACCGCGAGCAGTACTTC	CASNPTGSHREQYF
.	.	TRBV27	TRBJ2-7	TGTGCCAGCAGGGCATCGCCGCGGGCAGGGGACTACGAGCAGTACTTC	CASRASPRAGDYEQYF
TRBD2	.	TRBV7-3	TRBJ2-1	TGTGCCAGCAGCTTATCAAGCGGGGGGGCCTTCGATGAGCAGTTCTTC	CASSLSSGGAFDEQFF
.	once	TRBV9	TRBJ2-2	TGTGCCAGCAGCGTAGCCGGGGGGCCAAACACCGGGGAGCTGTTTTTT	CASSVAGGPNTGELFF
TRBD2	.	TRBV5-1	TRBJ2-1	TGCGCCAGCAGCATGGAACTAGCGGTTTACAATGAGCAGTTCTTC	CASSMELAVYNEQFF
.	.	TRBV29-1	TRBJ2-1	TGCAGCGCGGGATTAAAGGACCTTGTCAATGAGCAGTTCTTC	CSAGLKDLVNEQFF
.	.	TRBV6-6	TRBJ2-7	TGTGCCAGCAGTTCAGCGCGTGCCGCCATTCAAGGGCAGTACTTC	CASSSARAAIQGQYF
.	.	TRBV5-6	TRBJ2-5	TGTGCCAGCAGCCGCCCGGGGGAGGTCTTTTTGGATTCAAAGAAGACCCAGTACTTC	CASSRPGEVFLDSKKTQYF
TRBD1	.	TRBV29-1	TRBJ1-1	TGCAGCGCGGACAGGGGGCCTGACACTGAAGCTTTCTTT	CSADRGPDTEAFF
.	.	TRBV7-9	TRBJ1-2	TGTGCCAGCAGCTCCAGGACTGACTATGGCTACACCTTC	CASSSRTDYGYTF
TRBD2	.	TRBV5-6	TRBJ2-1	TGTGCCAGCAGCTTTAGCGGGAATGAGCAGTTCTTC	CASSFSGNEQFF
TRBD1	.	TRBV7-2	TRBJ1-3	TGTGCCAGCAGCTTAGAATTGCGGACAGGGACTTCTGGAAACACCATATATTTT	CASSLELRTGTSGNTIYF
.	.	TRBV5-1	TRBJ2-1	TGCGCCAGCAGCTTGGCCTGGTCCCGGGGTGAGGAGCAGTTCTTC	CASSLAWSRGEEQFF
TRBD1	.	TRBV19	TRBJ2-7	TGTGCCACAACCGGGACAGCCGACTACGAGCAGTACTTC	CATTGTADYEQYF
TRBD1	.	TRBV7-2	TRBJ2-3	TGTGCCAGCAGCTGGGCAGGGGGCTCACTCACAGATACGCAGTATTTT	CASSWAGGSLTDTQYF
TRBD1	.	TRBV29-1	TRBJ2-1	TGCAGCGTAGGGGACAGGGCACCCTACAATGAGCAGTTCTTC	CSVGDRAPYNEQFF
TRBD1	once	TRBV7-6	TRBJ1-6	TGTGCCAGCAGCTTAGCCGGGACAGCAGAGAATTCACCCCTCCACTTT	CASSLAGTAENSPLHF
TRBD1	.	TRBV6-6	TRBJ2-3	TGTGCCAGCAGTTACACAGGGGAAATAGATACGCAGTATTTT	CASSYTGEIDTQYF
TRBD2	.	TRBV27	TRBJ2-6	TGTGCCAGCAGACTGAAAGCGGGGATACTTCGACCCTCTGGGGCCAACGTCCTGACTTTC	CASRLKAGILRPSGANVLTF
.	.	TRBV27	TRBJ1-2	TGTGCCAGCAGTTTTTCAGGGTACAACTATGGCTACACCTTC	CASSFSGYNYGYTF
.	.	TRBV28	TRBJ1-3	TGTGCCAGCAGTCCGGGGGGGGGCCGGATTAAAGGAAACACCATATATTTT	CASSPGGGRIKGNTIYF
.	.	TRBV7-2	TRBJ2-7	TGTGCCAGCAGCTTAGATTACAGGGTGAATTACGAGCAGTACTTC	CASSLDYRVNYEQYF
.	.	TRBV7-9	TRBJ2-7	TGTGCCAGCAGTGGACAGATCTACGAGCAGTACTTC	CASSGQIYEQYF
TRBD1	.	TRBV28	TRBJ2-1	TGTGCCAGCTGGGACAGGGCGGATAATGAGCAGTTCTTC	CASWDRADNEQFF
.	.	TRBV15	TRBJ2-2	TGTGCCACCGGGACTCCGAACACCGGGGAGCTGTTTTTT	CATGTPNTGELFF
.	.	TRBV27	TRBJ2-7	TGTGCCAGCAGTTCCCATGTCCGGGACGAGCAGTACTTC	CASSSHVRDEQYF
TRBD1	.	TRBV7-7	TRBJ2-7	TGTGCTAGCAGCTTAGGTTGTATCACGGGACAGGTCGACTACGAGCAGTACTTC	CASSLGCITGQVDYEQYF
TRBD1	.	TRBV28	TRBJ1-2	TGTGCCAGCAGTTCCTCAGGGGGCCGAGGCTATGGCTACACCTTC	CASSSSGGRGYGYTF
.	.	TRBV13	TRBJ2-7	TGTGCCAGCAGCGCTGGCACCTACGAGCAGTACTTC	CASSAGTYEQYF
.	.	TRBV9	TRBJ2-3	TGTGCCAGCAGCGCCCTAGGGGGGGCAGATACGCAGTATTTT	CASSALGGADTQYF
TRBD2	.	TRBV5-1	TRBJ2-7	TGCGCCAGCAGGAAATTCGGGACTACCAGCTCCTACGAGCAGTACTTC	CASRKFGTTSSYEQYF
.	.	TRBV30	TRBJ2-3	TGTGCCTGGAGCTGGAGGCAGGATACGCAGTATTTT	CAWSWRQDTQYF
TRBD1	.	TRBV27	TRBJ1-3	TGTGCCAGCAGTTCCCCCGCGACAGGGCGGAACACCATATATTTT	CASSSPATGRNTIYF
.	few	TRBV30	TRBJ1-6	TGTGCCTGGGCCCTGGTGAGCTCCTATAATTCACCCCTCCACTTT	CAWALVSSYNSPLHF
.	.	TRBV6-1	TRBJ2-7	TGTGCCAGCAGCACCAGGGGACAACTCGAGCAGTACTTC	CASSTRGQLEQYF
.	.	TRBV30	TRBJ1-3	TGTGCCTGGAGGGCCGGAAACACCATATATTTT	CAWRAGNTIYF
TRBD1	.	TRBV15	TRBJ1-5	TGTGCCACCAGCAGGACAGGGGCCAATCAGCCCCAGCATTTT	CATSRTGANQPQHF
.	.	TRBV4-2	TRBJ2-3	TGTGCCAGCAGCCAAGGGTCTTTGAGGGATACGCAGTATTTT	CASSQGSLRDTQYF
.	.	TRBV5-4	TRBJ2-7	TGTGCCAGCAGCTCCGCCCTCTCTAACGAGCAGTACTTC	CASSSALSNEQYF
.	.	TRBV5-8	TRBJ2-7	TGTGCCAGCAGCTTGGACAAAATCTACGAGCAGTACTTC	CASSLDKIYEQYF
TRBD1	.	TRBV28	TRBJ1-2	TGTGCCAGCAGTCAATCCTACCGGGACAGGGCCGATGGCTACACCTTC	CASSQSYRDRADGYTF
TRBD2	.	TRBV9	TRBJ2-3	TGTGCCAGCAGCGTGGGGGGAGGGCCAGATACGCAGTATTTT	CASSVGGGPDTQYF
TRBD2	.	TRBV7-3	TRBJ2-1	TGTGCCAGCAGCGCGACTAGCGGGGGTCCATGGATGGATGAGCAGTTCTTC	CASSATSGGPWMDEQFF
TRBD1	.	TRBV6-5	TRBJ1-2	TGTGCCAGCAGTCCTACAGGGGGCAGGAACTATGGCTACACCTTC	CASSPTGGRNYGYTF
.	.	TRBV9	TRBJ1-1	TGTGCCAGCAGCGTATCACAGGAGAACACTGAAGCTTTCTTT	CASSVSQENTEAFF
.	.	TRBV19	TRBJ1-1	TGTGCCAGTAGTCTTGAAGGACAGCTGAACACTGAAGCTTTCTTT	CASSLEGQLNTEAFF
.	.	TRBV5-6	TRBJ2-3	TGTGCCAGCACCCGGGGTAGCACAGATACGCAGTATTTT	CASTRGSTDTQYF